The clone carrying this T cell receptor beta chain was counted only a few times. Its antigen is unknown. Each CDR3 protein is one row after TCRdb ran MiXCR on the reads. Of around 100,000 distinct CDR3 sequences in the sample, around 9.1% were seen once. V lost 7 bases, J lost 0 bases, and 5 bases stayed unmatched. Germline CDR1 reads MDHEN; CDR2 reads SYDVKM. The CDR3 has 15 residues. The data were taken from a study of T cell repertoires in cytomegalovirus infection. Study-level background: Based on public TCR beta signatures, there were indications of CMV infection and of a matching HLA type. The study, taken as a whole, reports: Cumulative public TCR beta family frequency identified CMV carriers with the relevant HLA. There were HLA-C-restricted CMV-specific TCR beta clonotypes dominating the ex vivo response.

The clonotype originates from a human donor in good health (CMV status not recorded). Some clones in this sample may be carry-over from other donors' samples. Sequencing input: PBMCs, sequenced either directly or after in vitro stimulation (not recorded which). The rearrangement joins TRBV28 to TRBJ2-1; 8 nucleotides match TRBD1. CDR3 in amino acids: CASTTGQDSYNEQFF. CDR3 DNA: TGTGCCAGCACCACGGGACAGGACTCCTACAATGAGCAGTTCTTC.